This T cell receptor beta chain was recorded in a study of blood T cell repertoires in COVID-19. The germline gives CDR1 SGHVS, CDR2 FQNEAQ. The V and J ends lost 2 bases and 2 bases respectively, with 13 bases between them. This CDR3 has 16 residues. Measured with immunoSEQ multiplex PCR; TCRdb has only the in-frame clones, and not every one. The data hold some 150,000 clones, with more than 65% observed a single time. Material: peripheral blood. The chain recombines TRBV7-8 with TRBJ2-1; D is possibly TRBD1 (5 bases). The clonotype comes from a woman older than 75 with acute or convalescent COVID-19. In DNA form, the CDR3 reads TGTGCCAGCAGCTTACCAGGACAAGGGGCCTACAATGAGCAGTTCTTC. This encodes CASSLPGQGAYNEQFF.